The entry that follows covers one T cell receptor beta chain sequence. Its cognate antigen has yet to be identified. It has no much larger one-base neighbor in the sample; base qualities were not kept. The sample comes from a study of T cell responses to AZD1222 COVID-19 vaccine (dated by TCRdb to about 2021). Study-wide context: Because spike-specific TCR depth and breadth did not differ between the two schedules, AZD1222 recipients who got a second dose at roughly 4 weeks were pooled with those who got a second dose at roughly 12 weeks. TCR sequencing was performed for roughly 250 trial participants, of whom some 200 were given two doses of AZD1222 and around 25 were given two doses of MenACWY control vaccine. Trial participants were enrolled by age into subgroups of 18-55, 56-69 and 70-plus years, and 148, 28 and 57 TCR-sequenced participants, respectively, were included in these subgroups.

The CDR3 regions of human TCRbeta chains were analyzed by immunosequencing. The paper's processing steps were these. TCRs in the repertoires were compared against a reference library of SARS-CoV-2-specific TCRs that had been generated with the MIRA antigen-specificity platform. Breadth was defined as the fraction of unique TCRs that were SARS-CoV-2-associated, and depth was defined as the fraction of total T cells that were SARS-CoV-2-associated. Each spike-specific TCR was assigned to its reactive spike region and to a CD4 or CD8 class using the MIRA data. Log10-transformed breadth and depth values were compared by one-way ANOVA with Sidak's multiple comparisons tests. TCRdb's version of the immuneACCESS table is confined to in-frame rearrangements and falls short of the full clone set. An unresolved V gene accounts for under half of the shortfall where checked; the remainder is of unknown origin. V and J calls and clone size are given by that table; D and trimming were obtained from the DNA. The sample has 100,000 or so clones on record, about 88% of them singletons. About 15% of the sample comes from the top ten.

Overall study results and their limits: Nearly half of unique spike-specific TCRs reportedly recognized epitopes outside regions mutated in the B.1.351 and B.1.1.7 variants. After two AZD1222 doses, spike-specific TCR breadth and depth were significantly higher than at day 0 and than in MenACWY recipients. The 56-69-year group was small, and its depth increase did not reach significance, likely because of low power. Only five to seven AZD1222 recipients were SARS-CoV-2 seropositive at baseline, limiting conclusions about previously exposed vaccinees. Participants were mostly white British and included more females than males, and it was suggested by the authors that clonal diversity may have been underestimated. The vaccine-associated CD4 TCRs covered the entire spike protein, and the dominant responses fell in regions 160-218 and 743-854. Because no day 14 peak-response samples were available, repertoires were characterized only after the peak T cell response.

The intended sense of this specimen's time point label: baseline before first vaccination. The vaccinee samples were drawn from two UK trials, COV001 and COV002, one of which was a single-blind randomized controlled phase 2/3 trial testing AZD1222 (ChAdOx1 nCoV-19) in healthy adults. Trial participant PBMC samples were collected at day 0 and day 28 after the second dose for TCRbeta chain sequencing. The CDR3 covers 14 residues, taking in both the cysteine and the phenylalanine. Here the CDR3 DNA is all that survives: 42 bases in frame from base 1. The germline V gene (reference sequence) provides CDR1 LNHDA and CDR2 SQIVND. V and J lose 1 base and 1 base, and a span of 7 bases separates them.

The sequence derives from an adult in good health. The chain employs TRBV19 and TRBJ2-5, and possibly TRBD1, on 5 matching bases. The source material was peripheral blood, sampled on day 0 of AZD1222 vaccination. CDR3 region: CASSIAGSQETQYF. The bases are TGTGCCAGTAGTATAGCAGGGTCCCAAGAGACCCAGTACTTC. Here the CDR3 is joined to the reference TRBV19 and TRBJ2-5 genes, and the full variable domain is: DGGITQSPKYLFRKEGQNVTLSCEQNLNHDAMYWYRQDPGQGLRLIYYSQIVNDFQKGDIAEGYSVSREKKESFPLTVTSAQKNPTAFYLCASSIAGSQETQYFGPGTRLLVL.